These T cell receptor beta chains were read from a single sample in a study of cytomegalovirus exposure and HLA in healthy donors. Data came from immunoSEQ multiplex PCR; TCRdb stores just in-frame clones and leaves some out. The table records 120,000 or so clones, 77% of them present only once. Source material: PBMCs. The receptors here all came from a man aged 18 to 30 in good health and CMV-seropositive. Both conserved end residues are part of each CDR3. A D gene is named only where the DNA matches it firmly. Size values are once, few and many counts, or a class for expanded clones, and some rows have none.

V gene	D gene	J gene	clone size	CDR3 DNA	CDR3 protein
TRBV2	NA	TRBJ2-1	NA	TGTGCCAGCAGCAGACAGGCCCCAAACAATGAGCAGTTCTTC	CASSRQAPNNEQFF
TRBV15	NA	TRBJ1-1	few	TGTGCCACCAGCAGAGATGCGGCAGGGGTCACTGAAGCTTTCTTT	CATSRDAAGVTEAFF
TRBV6-1	TRBD2	TRBJ2-3	NA	TGTGCCAGCAGTGAAATGAGAGCGGGGGGCACAGATACGCAGTATTTT	CASSEMRAGGTDTQYF
TRBV19	NA	TRBJ2-2	NA	TGTGCCAGTAGTATCGGCCGGGGCACCGGGGAGCTGTTTTTT	CASSIGRGTGELFF
TRBV10-1	NA	TRBJ1-3	NA	TGCGCCAGCACACAGGGAGACTCTGGAAACACCATATATTTT	CASTQGDSGNTIYF
TRBV7-9	TRBD1	TRBJ1-2	NA	TGTGCCAGCAGCTTGGGACAGGGGGATTCCCATGGCTACACCTTC	CASSLGQGDSHGYTF
TRBV6-6	NA	TRBJ2-1	few	TGTGCCAGCAGTTACGGGCCCAACCTCGGCAATGAGCAGTTCTTC	CASSYGPNLGNEQFF
TRBV5-4	NA	TRBJ2-5	NA	TGTGCCAGCAGCCCGGCCCTACAGGGTGAAGGAGAGACCCAGTACTTC	CASSPALQGEGETQYF
TRBV10-3	NA	TRBJ1-1	NA	TGTGCCATCAGCCCCGGACAGCTCATGAACACTGAAGCTTTCTTT	CAISPGQLMNTEAFF
TRBV7-7	NA	TRBJ2-6	NA	TGTGCTAGCAGCTTGACAGGAGCCTCTGGGGCCAACGGCCTGACTTTC	CASSLTGASGANGLTF
TRBV5-1	TRBD1	TRBJ2-7	NA	TGCGCCAGCAGCTTGTTGGGACAGGGAGAGCGAGAAGGCTACGAGCAGTACTTC	CASSLLGQGEREGYEQYF
TRBV10-2	TRBD2	TRBJ2-5	NA	TGCGCCAGCAGTGGTTCCCCGGGGGGAGAGACCCAGTACTTC	CASSGSPGGETQYF
TRBV6-5	TRBD1	TRBJ2-7	NA	TGTGCCAGCAGTTACGACAGGGAGACCTACGAGCAGTACTTC	CASSYDRETYEQYF
TRBV5-1	TRBD2	TRBJ2-3	NA	TGCGCCAGCAGCTTGGATGGAGCGGGGGGGCGCACAGATACGCAGTATTTT	CASSLDGAGGRTDTQYF
TRBV5-1	NA	TRBJ2-7	NA	TGCGCCAGCAGCCTAGTTAGGGGATACGAGCAGTACTTC	CASSLVRGYEQYF
TRBV7-9	NA	TRBJ1-1	NA	TGTGCCAGCAGCTTCGGAGATTCAGGGACTGAAGCTTTCTTT	CASSFGDSGTEAFF